This TCR beta chain originates from a study of cytomegalovirus exposure and HLA in healthy donors. The donors gave bone marrow, and they were healthy. Notes on this clone: Antigen unknown.

Study findings and constraints: 87-base-pair reads could not separate some V segments, including TRBV6-2 and TRBV6-3. Later analysis revealed greater clonal expansion in HLA-associated TCR beta chains than in equally common others.

Primers included in the PCR were 60 Vbeta and 13 Jbeta primers. Measured with immunoSEQ multiplex PCR; TCRdb has only the in-frame clones, and not every one. The table includes under 150,000 clones, over 75% detected once. V was pared by 7 bases and J by 4 bases, with 14 bases between. Germline V gene data show CDR1 as MNHGY and CDR2 as SAAAGT. This CDR3 has 14 residues. This rearrangement joins TRBV6-8 to TRBJ1-5; possibly TRBD1 for D (5 bases). Sequenced: PBMCs. This clonotype originated in a woman between 40 and 55 years old in good health and CMV-seropositive. CDR3 DNA sequence: TGTGCCAGCACCCGGGAGGGGTCTAATCAGCCCCAGCATTTT. The encoded protein is CASTREGSNQPQHF.